This T cell receptor beta chain was found in a study of shared clonotypes between healthy human individuals. Study as a whole: Donors had three CD4 naive, three CD4 memory, two CD8 naive and one CD8 memory plate apiece.

Several immunoSEQ plates received, in even portions, the genomic DNA of each subset. Using immunoSEQ multiplex PCR, the repertoire was profiled, and TCRdb retains in-frame clones only, with some absent. The sample has roughly 640,000 clones, roughly 70% seen once. This clone was counted a few times. Its antigen remains unknown. Study conclusions and caveats: It was the non-shared clonotypes that had lower generation probabilities than clonotypes shared by all four donors.

This CDR3 comprises 16 residues. Germline CDR1 reads PRHDT; CDR2 reads FYEKMQ (reference sequence). V lost 5 bases to trimming and J lost 2 bases; unmatched junction nucleotides: 8. CD4+ cells were split into CD45RA+ naive and CD45RA-negative memory subsets. This TCR was sampled from a woman in her twenties or thirties in good health. This chain connects TRBV13 to TRBJ2-5, with 10 bases that match TRBD2. Sequences were obtained from memory CD4+ T cells sorted from blood. The subset is: CD45RA-negative fraction. The CDR3 bases are TGTGCCAGCAGCCCGACTAGCGGGTTTAGTCAAGAGACCCAGTACTTC. Amino acid sequence: CASSPTSGFSQETQYF.